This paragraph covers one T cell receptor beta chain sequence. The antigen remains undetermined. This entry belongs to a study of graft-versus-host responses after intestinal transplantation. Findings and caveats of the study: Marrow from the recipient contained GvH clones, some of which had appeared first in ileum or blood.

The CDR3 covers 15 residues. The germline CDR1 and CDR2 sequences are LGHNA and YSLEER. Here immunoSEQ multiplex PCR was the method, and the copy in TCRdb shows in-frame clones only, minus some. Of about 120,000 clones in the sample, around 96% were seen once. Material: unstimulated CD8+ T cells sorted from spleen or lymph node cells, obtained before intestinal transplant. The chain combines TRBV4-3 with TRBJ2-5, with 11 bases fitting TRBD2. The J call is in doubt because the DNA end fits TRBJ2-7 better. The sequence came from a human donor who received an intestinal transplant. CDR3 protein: CASSQDSGGAYEQYF. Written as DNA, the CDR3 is TGCGCCAGCAGCCAAGATAGCGGGGGGGCCTACGAGCAGTACTTC.